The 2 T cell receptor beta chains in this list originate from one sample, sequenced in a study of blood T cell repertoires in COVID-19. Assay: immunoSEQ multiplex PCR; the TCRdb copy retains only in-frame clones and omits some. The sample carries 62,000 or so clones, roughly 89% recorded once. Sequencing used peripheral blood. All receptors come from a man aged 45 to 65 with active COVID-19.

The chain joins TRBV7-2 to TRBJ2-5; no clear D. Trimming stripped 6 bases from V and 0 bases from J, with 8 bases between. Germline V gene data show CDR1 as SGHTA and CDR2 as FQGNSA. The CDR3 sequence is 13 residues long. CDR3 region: CASRTSYQETQYF. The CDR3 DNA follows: TGTGCCAGCAGGACTTCGTACCAAGAGACCCAGTACTTC.

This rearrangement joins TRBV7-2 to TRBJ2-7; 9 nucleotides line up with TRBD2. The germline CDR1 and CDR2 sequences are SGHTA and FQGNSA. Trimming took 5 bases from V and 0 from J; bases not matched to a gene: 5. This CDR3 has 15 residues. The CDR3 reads CASSLLAGSSYEQYF. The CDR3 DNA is TGTGCCAGCAGCCTTCTAGCGGGGTCCTCCTACGAGCAGTACTTC.